Each of the 7 T cell receptor beta chains below was sequenced from the same sample in a study of PD-1 blockade in classical Hodgkin lymphoma. The repertoire was sequenced with immunoSEQ multiplex PCR; TCRdb's copy has only in-frame clones and lacks some. The repertoire holds roughly 35,000 clones, with about 90% as singletons. No patient escaped relapse after autologous stem cell transplantation, and brentuximab vedotin exposure varied. Sequencing used peripheral blood mononuclear cells (PBMCs), obtained before the second cycle of nivolumab. The receptors derive from a human donor with classical Hodgkin lymphoma.

This clone has just a few counts. The J gene is TRBJ2-1, the V gene TRBV2; D is ambiguous. The CDR3 consists of 10 residues. CDR1 SNHLY and CDR2 FYNNEI come from the germline V gene. V lost 7 bases to trimming and J lost 6 bases, with 4 bases between them. For the CDR3, the DNA is TGTGCCAGCACAACCAATGAGCAGTTCTTC. Amino acids: CASTTNEQFF.

The V and J genes are TRBV7-3 and TRBJ2-3, with a possible D match to TRBD2 (5 bases). The germline gives CDR1 SGHTA, CDR2 FQGTGA. The CDR3 has 16 residues. The germline V and J ends were trimmed by 5 bases and 4 bases, with 19 bases remaining between them. The CDR3 loop reads CASSPGSGRGADTQYF. Here the CDR3 DNA reads TGTGCCAGCAGCCCGGGGTCCGGGCGAGGCGCAGATACGCAGTATTTT.

The chain carries TRBV14 and TRBJ2-7; D call uncertain. Germline V gene lookup returns CDR1 SGHDN and CDR2 FVKESK. The ends were cut back, 4 bases at V and 0 bases at J, with 4 bases in the middle. The CDR3 has 12 residues. The CDR3 reads CASSRDSYEQYF. CDR3 DNA sequence: TGTGCCAGCAGCCGGGACTCCTACGAGCAGTACTTC.

CDR3 amino acids: CASSLATGEAFF. Here the CDR3 DNA reads TGTGCCAGCAGCTTAGCGACAGGGGAGGCTTTCTTT. The chain combines TRBV11-1 with TRBJ1-1, with 8 bases identical to TRBD1. Germline CDR1 reads SGHAT; CDR2 reads FQDESV (reference sequence). Trimming took 0 bases from V and 11 from J; bases not matched to a gene: 2. The CDR3 covers 12 residues.

The chain is built from TRBV6-1 and TRBJ2-3; D remains ambiguous. The CDR3 covers 13 residues. The V gene lost 2 bases and the J gene lost 6 bases, with 9 bases spanning the gap. From germline, CDR1 is MNHNS and CDR2 SASEGT. The CDR3 DNA reads TGTGCCAGCAGTGAAAATGGGCCTGATACGCAGTATTTT. It yields the protein CASSENGPDTQYF.

This chain links TRBV7-6 with TRBJ2-2, with 13 bases matching TRBD2. This CDR3 has 18 amino acids. Looked up from germline, CDR1 is SGHVS and CDR2 is FNYEAQ. J gave up 4 bases and V 5 bases, and 10 bases lay outside the gene matches. Here the CDR3 reads CASSTDLWTSGSTGELFF. The CDR3 region has the DNA TGTGCCAGCAGCACCGATTTATGGACTAGCGGGAGCACCGGGGAGCTGTTTTTT.

This sequence joins TRBV12-5 and TRBJ1-5; D not certain. Deletions cut 5 bases from V and 5 bases from J, with 4 bases between. From germline, CDR1 is LGHNT and CDR2 FRNRAP. The CDR3 consists of 11 residues. The CDR3 sequence: CASGPDQPQHF. In nucleotides, the CDR3 is TGTGCTAGTGGTCCCGATCAGCCCCAGCATTTT.